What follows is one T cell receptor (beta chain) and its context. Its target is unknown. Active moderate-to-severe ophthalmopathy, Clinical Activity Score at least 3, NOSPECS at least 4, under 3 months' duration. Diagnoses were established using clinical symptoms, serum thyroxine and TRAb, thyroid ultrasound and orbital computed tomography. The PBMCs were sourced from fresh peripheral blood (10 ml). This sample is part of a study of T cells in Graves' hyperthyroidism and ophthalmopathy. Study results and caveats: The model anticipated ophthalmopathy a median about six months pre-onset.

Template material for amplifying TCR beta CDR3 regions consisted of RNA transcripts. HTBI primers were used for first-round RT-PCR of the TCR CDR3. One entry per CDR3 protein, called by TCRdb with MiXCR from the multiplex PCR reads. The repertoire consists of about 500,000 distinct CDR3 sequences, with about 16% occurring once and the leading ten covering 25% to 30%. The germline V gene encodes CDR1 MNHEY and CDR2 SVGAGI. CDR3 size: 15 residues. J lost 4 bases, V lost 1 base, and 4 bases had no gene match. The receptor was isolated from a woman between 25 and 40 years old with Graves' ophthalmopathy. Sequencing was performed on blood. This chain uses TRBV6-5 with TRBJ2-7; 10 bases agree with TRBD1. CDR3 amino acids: CASSYFPGQGYEQYF. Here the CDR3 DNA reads TGTGCCAGCAGTTACTTCCCGGGACAGGGGTACGAGCAGTACTTC.